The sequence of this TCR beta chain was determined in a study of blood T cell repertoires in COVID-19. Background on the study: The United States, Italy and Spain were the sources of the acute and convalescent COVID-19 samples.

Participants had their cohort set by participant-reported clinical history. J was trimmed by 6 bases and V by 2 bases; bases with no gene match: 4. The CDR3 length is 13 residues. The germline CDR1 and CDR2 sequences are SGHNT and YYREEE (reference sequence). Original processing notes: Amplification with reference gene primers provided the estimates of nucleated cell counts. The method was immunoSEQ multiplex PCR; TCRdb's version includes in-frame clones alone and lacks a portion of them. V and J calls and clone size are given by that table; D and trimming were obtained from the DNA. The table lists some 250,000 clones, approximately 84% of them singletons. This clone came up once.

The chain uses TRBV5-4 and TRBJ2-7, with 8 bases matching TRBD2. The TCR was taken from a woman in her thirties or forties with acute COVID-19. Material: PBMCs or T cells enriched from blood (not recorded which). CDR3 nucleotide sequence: TGTGCCAGCAGCTTAGCGGGAGTGGGCGAGCAGTACTTC. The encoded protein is CASSLAGVGEQYF.